The rows below give T cell receptor beta chains drawn from one sample of a study of CD8 T cells in ankylosing spondylitis. One entry per CDR3 protein, called by TCRdb with MiXCR from the 5' RACE reads. Here the sample spans 290,000 or so distinct CDR3 sequences, roughly 20% being singletons. Source material: blood, either unsorted or a sorted T cell fraction (not recorded which). All receptors come from a female donor with ankylosing spondylitis or in good health (not recorded which). CDR3s include the opening cysteine and the closing phenylalanine or tryptophan. D genes are given only for firm matches. Some rows mark clone size as missing; the rest say once, few, many or name a class of expanded clone.

J,size,D,V,DNA,CDR3
TRBJ2-7,many,NA,TRBV11-2,TGTGCCAGCAGTACAGGGAGGGTGGGCGAGCAGTACTTC,CASSTGRVGEQYF
TRBJ1-2,NA,NA,TRBV28,TGTGCCAGCAGTTTAAGAGGGCTTCACGTTGGCTACACCTTC,CASSLRGLHVGYTF
TRBJ2-7,few,TRBD2,TRBV20-1,TGCAGTGCTGGCTCCGGGACTAGCGGGGCGTGGGGCGAGCAGTACTTC,CSAGSGTSGAWGEQYF
TRBJ2-1,NA,TRBD2,TRBV18,TGTGCCAGCTCACCAACTAGCGCTGTCTACAATGAGCAGTTCTTC,CASSPTSAVYNEQFF
TRBJ2-4,NA,TRBD1,TRBV12-3/TRBV12-4,TGTGCCAGCAGCCCCGGGACAGGGTATCCAAACATTCAGTACTTC,CASSPGTGYPNIQYF
TRBJ2-5,few,NA,TRBV6-6,TGTGCCAGCAGTCAGGGAGAAGAGACCCAGTACTTC,CASSQGEETQYF
TRBJ1-2,NA,NA,TRBV6-2/TRBV6-3,TGTGCCAGCAGCCAGACAGGAGGTAGTGATGGCTACACCTTC,CASSQTGGSDGYTF
TRBJ1-2,NA,TRBD1,TRBV12-3/TRBV12-4,TGTGCCAGCAGTCCACCGGGACAGGGGGCAGGTGGCTACACCTTC,CASSPPGQGAGGYTF
TRBJ2-7,few,NA,TRBV11-2,TGTGCCAGCAGCCCCACCAGGCTCGCCTACGAGCAGTACTTC,CASSPTRLAYEQYF
TRBJ2-1,few,NA,TRBV7-8,TGTGCCAGCAGCCTTAGGACAGCCGTTAGCTCCTACAATGAGCAGTTCTTC,CASSLRTAVSSYNEQFF
TRBJ2-1,few,NA,TRBV7-9,TGTGCCAGCAGCCCTCCCCGCGGCAATGAGCAGTTCTTC,CASSPPRGNEQFF
TRBJ2-3,many,NA,TRBV12-3/TRBV12-4,TGTGCCAGCAGTCCCCTAGTGCTTGGCACAGATACGCAGTATTTT,CASSPLVLGTDTQYF
TRBJ2-7,NA,NA,TRBV5-1,TGCGCCAGCAGATTGGTACGGGACGGCAGGGAAGAGCAGTACTTC,CASRLVRDGREEQYF
TRBJ2-4,NA,NA,TRBV6-6,TGTGCCAGCAGTGAGGGTCAGCGAGAGATTCAGTACTTC,CASSEGQREIQYF
TRBJ2-3,NA,NA,TRBV18,TGTGCCAGCTCACCACCGCAGCGGACGGATACGCAGTATTTT,CASSPPQRTDTQYF
TRBJ2-3,NA,NA,TRBV5-1,TGCGCCAGCAGCTTGCGTTTACCCGACAGTACTACAGATACGCAGTATTTT,CASSLRLPDSTTDTQYF
TRBJ2-2,few,NA,TRBV24-1,TGTGCCACCAGTGAACAGTACACCGGGGAGCTGTTTTTT,CATSEQYTGELFF
TRBJ2-6,NA,NA,TRBV7-2,TGTGCCAGCAGCATCGGCGGACCCAGCTTTGGGGCCAACGTCCTGACTTTC,CASSIGGPSFGANVLTF
TRBJ2-7,many,NA,TRBV7-2,TGTGCCAGCAGCTTGGCGGCAGGGTACGAGCAGTACTTC,CASSLAAGYEQYF